This TCR beta chain emerged from a study of T cells in Graves' hyperthyroidism and ophthalmopathy (dated by TCRdb to the late 2010s). Looking at the study overall: Peripheral blood samples were taken at the time of initial diagnosis, prior to any treatment. A discovery cohort of about a hundred patients, approximately 44 with Graves' ophthalmopathy and fewer than 65 with stable Graves' hyperthyroidism, was used to find distinguishing TCR V-J signatures. Prospective prediction of ophthalmopathy was tested in an independent validation cohort of fewer than 20 hyperthyroidism patients and 17 patients who later progressed to ophthalmopathy. The approximately 100 discovery patients were divided at random into training and test sets in a 7:3 ratio. In about 6 Graves' hyperthyroidism patients, the study also compared T-cell repertoires from thyroid tissue with T-cell repertoires from blood. Once sampling was done, hyperthyroidism patients were given methimazole at a starting dose of 30 mg daily, whereas ophthalmopathy patients were given high-dose intravenous methylprednisolone. TCR Vbeta CDR3 sequencing of 120 to 150 peripheral blood samples (over 40 ophthalmopathy, about 74 hyperthyroidism and roughly 17 progressor patients) is reported in the paper.

TCR beta CDR3 regions were amplified from RNA transcripts. A first-round RT-PCR of the TCR CDR3 used the HTBI primer set with the Qiagen OneStep RT-PCR kit. Libraries were constructed in a second round of multiplex PCR, after which size selection and purification were carried out. The libraries were sequenced on an Illumina HiSeq2000 using paired-end 100 bp reads. The original methods were these. SOAPnuke was used to process the raw data, with reads discarded if the reads contained adapters or uncalled bases, had a mean Phred below 15, or lacked an exact constant-primer or identifier match. High-quality paired reads were merged with COPE v1.2.5, and unique nucleotide sequences were defined as clonotypes. MiTCR v1.1 was used to align the clonotypes against IMGT TRBV, TRBD and TRBJ reference segments. Only V-J combinations with frequency above 0.0001, covering 99% to 99.2% of repertoires, were analysed. A TCS score was defined as the ratio of F50 (clonal expansion) to E x V (chaos), with BLOSUM62-based TCRdist applied between CDR3 peptides within each V-J. Welch's t-statistics and random forest reduced 500 to 550 V-J features to about 13, which were used in a naive Bayes classifier (R e1071). TCRdb trimmed the raw reads at Q25, called clones with MiXCR and kept productive beta chains. All rows with the same CDR3 protein become a single entry with the most common DNA and genes. The V and J calls, along with clone size, are taken from TCRdb and not from the paper's own processing. The sample table lists approximately 400,000 distinct CDR3 sequences, about 15% of them with a count of one. The top ten clones comprise approximately 30% of the sample.

The hyperthyroidism patients were between 18 and 65 years old and newly diagnosed, with a disease duration of less than 2 months. Patients with uncontrolled infections, other autoimmune diseases, pregnancy or lactation were excluded. Clinical symptoms, serum thyroxine and TRAb, thyroid ultrasound, and orbital computed tomography formed the basis for the diagnoses. Blood from progressor patients was collected at the time of first diagnosis with hyperthyroidism, before any ophthalmopathy symptoms had appeared. PBMCs were isolated from 10 ml of fresh peripheral blood by Ficoll-Paque density gradient centrifugation. Progressor patients were defined as those initially diagnosed with Graves' hyperthyroidism in whom ophthalmopathy developed during follow-up. Total RNA was extracted with Trizol reagent, and quality was checked on an Agilent 2100 Bioanalyzer. Including cysteine and phenylalanine, the CDR3 has 12 amino acids. Left in the record is the CDR3 DNA by itself, 36 bases read in frame from the first base. Looking up the germline V gene yields CDR1 SNHLY and CDR2 FYNNEI. Trimming at the junction amounts to 3 bases on V and 6 bases on J, and the germline ends lie 7 bases apart.

What the work shows at the level of the full study, not this receptor alone: A 13 V-J signature model separated ophthalmopathy from stable hyperthyroidism, with nearly 90% sensitivity and 81% to 83% specificity in cross-validation and 80%/75% in testing. In validation, progression to ophthalmopathy was predicted by the model with 70.59% sensitivity and nearly 75% specificity, a median of approximately 6.5 months before onset. Blood samples also contained most of the expanded thyroid clonotypes (frequency above 0.001), which suggests that blood repertoires may reflect thyroid immune responses. No statistical method was used to fix the sample size in advance, and group allocation was not hidden from the investigators.

This clonotype was detected many times. What antigen it recognizes has not been identified. Base-call qualities are not available, and no considerably larger clone is one nucleotide away. Specimen: blood. The TCR sequence derives from a woman between 18 and 29 years old with Graves' hyperthyroidism that later progressed to Graves' ophthalmopathy. The rearranged chain carries TRBV2 and TRBJ2-3; a weak D assignment points to TRBD1 (5 bases agree). The sequenced DNA is TGTGCCAGCAGTGAGGGGCTTGATACGCAGTATTTT. This translates into CASSEGLDTQYF.